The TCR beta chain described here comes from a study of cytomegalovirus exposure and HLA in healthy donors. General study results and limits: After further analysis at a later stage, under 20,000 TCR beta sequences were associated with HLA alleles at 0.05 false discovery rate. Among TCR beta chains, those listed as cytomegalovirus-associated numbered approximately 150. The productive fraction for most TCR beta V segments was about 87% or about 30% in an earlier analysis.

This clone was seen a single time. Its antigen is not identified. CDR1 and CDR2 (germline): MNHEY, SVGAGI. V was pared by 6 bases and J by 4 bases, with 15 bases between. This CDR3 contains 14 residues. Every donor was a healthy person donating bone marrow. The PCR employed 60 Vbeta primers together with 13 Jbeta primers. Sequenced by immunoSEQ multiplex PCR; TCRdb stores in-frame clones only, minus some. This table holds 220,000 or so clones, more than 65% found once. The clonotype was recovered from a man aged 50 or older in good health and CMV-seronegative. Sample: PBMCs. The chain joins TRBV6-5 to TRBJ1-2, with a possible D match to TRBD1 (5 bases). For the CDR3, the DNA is TGTGCCAGCAGCACCGGGGGGGGTGGCTATGGCTACACCTTC. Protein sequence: CASSTGGGGYGYTF.